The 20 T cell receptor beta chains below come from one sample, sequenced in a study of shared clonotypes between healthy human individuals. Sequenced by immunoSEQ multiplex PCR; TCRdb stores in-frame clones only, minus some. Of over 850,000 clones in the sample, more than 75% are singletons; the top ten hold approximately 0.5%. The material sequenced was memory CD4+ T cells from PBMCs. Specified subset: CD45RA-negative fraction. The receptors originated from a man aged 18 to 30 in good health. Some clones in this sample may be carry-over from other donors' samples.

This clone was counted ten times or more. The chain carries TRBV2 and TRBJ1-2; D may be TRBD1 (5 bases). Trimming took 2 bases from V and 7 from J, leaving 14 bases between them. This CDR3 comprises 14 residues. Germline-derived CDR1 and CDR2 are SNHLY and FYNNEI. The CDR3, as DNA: TGTGCCAGCAGTGAATCCGGGACCCTTACTGGCTACACCTTC. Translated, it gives CASSESGTLTGYTF. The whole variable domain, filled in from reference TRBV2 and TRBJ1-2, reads EPEVTQTPSHQVTQMGQEVILRCVPISNHLYFYWYRQILGQKVEFLVSFYNNEISEKSEIFDDQFSVERPDGSNFTLKIRSTKLEDSAMYFCASSESGTLTGYTFGSGTRLTVV.

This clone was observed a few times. The CDR3 coding sequence is TGTGCCAGCAGCTTCAGCAGCGGGAGGGTCGACAATGAGCAGTTCTTC. Translation: CASSFSSGRVDNEQFF. This chain uses TRBV7-2 with TRBJ2-1, with TRBD2 identical over 10 bases. V trimming: 3 bases; J trimming: 5 bases; junction bases outside the gene matches: 7. The germline V gene encodes CDR1 SGHTA and CDR2 FQGNSA. There are 16 residues in the CDR3.

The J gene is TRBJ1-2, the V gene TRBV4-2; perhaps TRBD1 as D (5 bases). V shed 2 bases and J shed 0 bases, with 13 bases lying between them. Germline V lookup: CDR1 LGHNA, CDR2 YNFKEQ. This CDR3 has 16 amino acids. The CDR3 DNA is TGTGCCAGCAGCCAAACAGCAGGGACGTCTAACTATGGCTACACCTTC. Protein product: CASSQTAGTSNYGYTF.

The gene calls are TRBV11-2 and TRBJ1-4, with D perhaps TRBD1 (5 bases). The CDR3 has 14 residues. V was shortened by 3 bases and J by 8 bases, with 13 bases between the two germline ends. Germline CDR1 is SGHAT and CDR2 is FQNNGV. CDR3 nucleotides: TGTGCCAGCAGCTTTGGGCAGGGTCACGAAAAACTGTTTTTT. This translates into CASSFGQGHEKLFF.

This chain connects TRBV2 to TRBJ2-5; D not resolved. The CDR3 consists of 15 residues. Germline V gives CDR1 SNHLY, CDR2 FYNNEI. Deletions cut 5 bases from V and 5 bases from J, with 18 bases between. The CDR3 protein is CASSRSTDPRETQYF. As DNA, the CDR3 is TGTGCCAGCAGTAGAAGTACAGATCCTCGGGAGACCCAGTACTTC.

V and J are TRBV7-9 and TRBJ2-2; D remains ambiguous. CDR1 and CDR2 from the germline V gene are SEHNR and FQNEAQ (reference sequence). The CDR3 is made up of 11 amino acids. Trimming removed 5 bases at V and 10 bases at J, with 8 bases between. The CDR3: CASSPSKELFF. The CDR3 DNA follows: TGTGCCAGCAGCCCTAGTAAGGAGCTGTTTTTT.

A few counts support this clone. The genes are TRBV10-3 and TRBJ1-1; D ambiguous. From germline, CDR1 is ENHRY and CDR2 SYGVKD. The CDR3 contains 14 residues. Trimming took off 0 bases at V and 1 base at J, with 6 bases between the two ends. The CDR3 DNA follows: TGTGCCATCAGTGAGTCCCAAGGGAACACTGAAGCTTTCTTT. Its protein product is CAISESQGNTEAFF.

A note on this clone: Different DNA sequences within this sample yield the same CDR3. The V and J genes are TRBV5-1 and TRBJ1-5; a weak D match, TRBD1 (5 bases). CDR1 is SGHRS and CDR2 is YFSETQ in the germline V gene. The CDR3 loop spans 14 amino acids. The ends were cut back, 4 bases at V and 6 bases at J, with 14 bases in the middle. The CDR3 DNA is TGCGCCAGCAGCAACGGGACGGGGGGTCAGCCCCAGCATTTT. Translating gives CASSNGTGGQPQHF. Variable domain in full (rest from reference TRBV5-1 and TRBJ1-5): KAGVTQTPRYLIKTRGQQVTLSCSPISGHRSVSWYQQTPGQGLQFLFEYFSETQRNKGNFPGRFSGRQFSNSRSEMNVSTLELGDSALYLCASSNGTGGQPQHFGDGTRLSIL.

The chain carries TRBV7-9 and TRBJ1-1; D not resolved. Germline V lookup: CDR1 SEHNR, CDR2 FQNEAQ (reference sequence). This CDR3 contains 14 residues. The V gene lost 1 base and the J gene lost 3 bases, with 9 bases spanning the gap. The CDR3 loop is CASSLVTFDTEAFF. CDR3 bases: TGTGCCAGCAGCTTAGTTACCTTCGACACTGAAGCTTTCTTT.

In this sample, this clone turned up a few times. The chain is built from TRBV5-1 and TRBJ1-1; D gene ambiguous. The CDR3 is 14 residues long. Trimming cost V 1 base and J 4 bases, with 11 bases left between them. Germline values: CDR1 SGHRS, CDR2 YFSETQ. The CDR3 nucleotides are TGCGCCAGCAGCTTGAAGGCGGGCGGCACTGAAGCTTTCTTT. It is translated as CASSLKAGGTEAFF.

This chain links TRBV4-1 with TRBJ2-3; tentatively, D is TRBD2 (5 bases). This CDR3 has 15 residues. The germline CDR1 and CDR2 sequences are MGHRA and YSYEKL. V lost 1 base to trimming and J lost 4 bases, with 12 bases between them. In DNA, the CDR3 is TGCGCCAGCAGCCAAGGTCTCCCCGGGGCAGATACGCAGTATTTT. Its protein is CASSQGLPGADTQYF.

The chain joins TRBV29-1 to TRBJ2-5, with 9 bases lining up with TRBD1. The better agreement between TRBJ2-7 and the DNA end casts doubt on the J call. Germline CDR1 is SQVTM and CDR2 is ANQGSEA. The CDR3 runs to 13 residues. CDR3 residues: CSVTGGGRYEQYF. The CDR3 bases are TGCAGCGTTACAGGGGGCGGTCGGTACGAGCAGTACTTC.

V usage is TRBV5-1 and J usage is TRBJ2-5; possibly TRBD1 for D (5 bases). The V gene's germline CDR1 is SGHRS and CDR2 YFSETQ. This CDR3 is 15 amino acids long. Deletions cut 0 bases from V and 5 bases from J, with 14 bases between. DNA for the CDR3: TGCGCCAGCAGCTTGGAGCCCTCATCAGGGGAGACCCAGTACTTC. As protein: CASSLEPSSGETQYF.

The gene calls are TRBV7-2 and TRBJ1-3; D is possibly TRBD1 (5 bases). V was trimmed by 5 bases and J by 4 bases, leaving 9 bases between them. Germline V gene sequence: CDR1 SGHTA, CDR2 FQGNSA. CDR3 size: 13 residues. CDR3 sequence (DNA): TGTGCCAGCAGCACGGGGGTCGGAAACACCATATATTTT. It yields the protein CASSTGVGNTIYF.

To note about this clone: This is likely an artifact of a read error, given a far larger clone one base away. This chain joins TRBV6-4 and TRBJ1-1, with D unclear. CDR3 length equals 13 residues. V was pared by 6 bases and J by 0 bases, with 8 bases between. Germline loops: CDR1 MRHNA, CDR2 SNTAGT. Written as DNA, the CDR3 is TGTGCCAGCAGCCAAGAAATGAACACTGAAGCTTTCTTT. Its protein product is CASSQEMNTEAFF.

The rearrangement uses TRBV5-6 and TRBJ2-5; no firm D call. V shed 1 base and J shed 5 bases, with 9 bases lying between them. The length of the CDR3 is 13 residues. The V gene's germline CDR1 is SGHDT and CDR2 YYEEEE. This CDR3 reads CASSLLGGETQYF. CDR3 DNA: TGTGCCAGCAGCTTGCTTGGTGGGGAGACCCAGTACTTC.

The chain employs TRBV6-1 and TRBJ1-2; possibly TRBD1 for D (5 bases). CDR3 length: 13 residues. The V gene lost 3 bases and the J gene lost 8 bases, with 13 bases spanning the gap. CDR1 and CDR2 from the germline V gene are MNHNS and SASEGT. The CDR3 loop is CASSESRDLGYTF. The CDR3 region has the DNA TGTGCCAGCAGTGAGAGCAGGGATCTCGGCTACACCTTC.

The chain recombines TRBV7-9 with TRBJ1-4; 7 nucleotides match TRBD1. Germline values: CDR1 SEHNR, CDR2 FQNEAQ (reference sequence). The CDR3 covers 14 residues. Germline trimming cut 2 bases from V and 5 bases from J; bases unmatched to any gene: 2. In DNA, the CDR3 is TGTGCCAGCAGCTTAACAGGGGAAAATGAAAAACTGTTTTTT. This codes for CASSLTGENEKLFF.

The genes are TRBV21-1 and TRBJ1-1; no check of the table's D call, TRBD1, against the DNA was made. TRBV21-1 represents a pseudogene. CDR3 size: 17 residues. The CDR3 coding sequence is TGTGCCAGCAGAATAGTTTACAGGGGTGTTTCTAACACTGAAGCTTTCTTT. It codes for CASRIVYRGVSNTEAFF.

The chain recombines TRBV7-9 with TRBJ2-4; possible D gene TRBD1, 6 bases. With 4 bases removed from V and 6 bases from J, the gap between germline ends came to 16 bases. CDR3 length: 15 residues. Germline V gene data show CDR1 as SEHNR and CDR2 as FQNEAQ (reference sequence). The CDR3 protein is CASSSSTGLVNIQYF. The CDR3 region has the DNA TGTGCCAGCAGCTCCAGCACAGGGTTGGTAAACATTCAGTACTTC.